This T cell receptor (beta chain) was sequenced during a study of T cell responses to AZD1222 COVID-19 vaccine. The assay was immunoSEQ multiplex PCR, and TCRdb's table has in-frame clones only and misses some. Found here are fewer than 120,000 clones, roughly 92% of them singletons; the top ten hold 2.5%. Notes on this clone: The antigen is undetermined.

Germline V gene data show CDR1 as WNHNN and CDR2 as SYGVQD (reference sequence). Trimming took 8 bases from V and 3 from J; bases not matched to a gene: 9. The CDR3 is made up of 14 amino acids. Notes on the study in general: Nearly half of spike-specific TCRs reportedly target variant regions that are unmutated in the B.1.351 and B.1.1.7 variants. Spike-specific TCR repertoires showed rising breadth and depth after two AZD1222 doses. Scientists sampled the repertoires only once the peak T cell response had passed. Clonal diversity was possibly underestimated; the donors were predominantly white British and more often female.

The V gene is TRBV10-1, the J gene TRBJ2-7; the match to TRBD1 covers 8 bases. This receptor was obtained from an adult who received the AZD1222 COVID-19 vaccine. This specimen was peripheral blood, taken 28 days after the second AZD1222 dose. The CDR3 DNA is TGCGCCAGCTTCTCGACAGGGGCTAGCTACGAGCAGTACTTC. This encodes CASFSTGASYEQYF.